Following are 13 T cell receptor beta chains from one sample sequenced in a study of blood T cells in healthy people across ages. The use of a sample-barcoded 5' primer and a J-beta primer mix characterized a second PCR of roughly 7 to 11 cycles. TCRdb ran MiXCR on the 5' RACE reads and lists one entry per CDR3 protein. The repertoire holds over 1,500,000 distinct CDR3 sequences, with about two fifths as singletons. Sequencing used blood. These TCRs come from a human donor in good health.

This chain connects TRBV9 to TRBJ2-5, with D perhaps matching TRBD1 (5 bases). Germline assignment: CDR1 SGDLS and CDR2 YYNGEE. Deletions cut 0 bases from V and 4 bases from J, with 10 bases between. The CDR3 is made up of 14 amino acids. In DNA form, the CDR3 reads TGTGCCAGCAGCGTAGGCACCCAGGGAGAGACCCAGTACTTC. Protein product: CASSVGTQGETQYF.

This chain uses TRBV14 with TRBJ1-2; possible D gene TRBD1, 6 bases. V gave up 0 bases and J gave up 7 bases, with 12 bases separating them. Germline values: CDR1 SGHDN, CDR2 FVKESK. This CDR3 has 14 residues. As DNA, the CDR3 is TGTGCCAGCAGCCAAGACAGGGGAGGCGGTGGCTACACCTTC. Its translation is CASSQDRGGGGYTF.

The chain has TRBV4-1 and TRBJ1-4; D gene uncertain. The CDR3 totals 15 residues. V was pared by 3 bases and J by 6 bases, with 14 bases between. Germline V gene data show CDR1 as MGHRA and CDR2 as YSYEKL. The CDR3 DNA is TGCGCCAGCAGCCACCGGGGAGGGCTCGATGAAAAACTGTTTTTT. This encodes CASSHRGGLDEKLFF.

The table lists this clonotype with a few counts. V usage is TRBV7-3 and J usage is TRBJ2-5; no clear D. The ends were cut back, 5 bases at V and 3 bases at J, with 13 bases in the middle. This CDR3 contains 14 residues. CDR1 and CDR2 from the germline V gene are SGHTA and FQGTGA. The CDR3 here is CASSQDNGKETQYF. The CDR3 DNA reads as TGTGCCAGCAGCCAGGATAATGGGAAAGAGACCCAGTACTTC.

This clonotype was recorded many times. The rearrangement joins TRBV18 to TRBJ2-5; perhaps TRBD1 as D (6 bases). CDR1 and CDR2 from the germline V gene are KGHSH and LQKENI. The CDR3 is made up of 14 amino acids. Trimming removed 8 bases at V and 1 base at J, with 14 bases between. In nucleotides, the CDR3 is TGTGCCAGCAGTCCTAGGACAGCCCAAGAGACCCAGTACTTC. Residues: CASSPRTAQETQYF.

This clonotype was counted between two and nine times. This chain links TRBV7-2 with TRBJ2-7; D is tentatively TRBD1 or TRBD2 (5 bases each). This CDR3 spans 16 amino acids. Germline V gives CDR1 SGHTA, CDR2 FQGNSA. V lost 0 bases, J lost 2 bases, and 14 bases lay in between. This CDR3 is CASSLAGTGITYEQYF. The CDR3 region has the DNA TGTGCCAGCAGCTTAGCCGGGACCGGAATTACCTACGAGCAGTACTTC.

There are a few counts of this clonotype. CDR3 region: CSARVRRGAYGYTF. CDR3 in DNA: TGCAGTGCTAGAGTCCGGAGAGGGGCCTATGGCTACACCTTC. This rearrangement joins TRBV20-1 to TRBJ1-2, with D possibly being TRBD1 (5 bases). Trimming removed 1 base at V and 4 bases at J, with 13 bases between. CDR3 length equals 14 residues. Germline assignment: CDR1 DFQATT and CDR2 SNEGSKA (reference sequence).

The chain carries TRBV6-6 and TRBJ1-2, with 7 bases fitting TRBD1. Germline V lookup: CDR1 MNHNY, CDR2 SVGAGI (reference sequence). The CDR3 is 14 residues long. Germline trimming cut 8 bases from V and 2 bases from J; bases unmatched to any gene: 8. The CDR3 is CASRYSGQNYGYTF. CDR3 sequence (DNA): TGTGCCAGCCGGTACTCGGGACAGAACTATGGCTACACCTTC.

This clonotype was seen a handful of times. Written as DNA, the CDR3 is TGTGCCAGCAGTGTGGTCCCGGCTAGCGGGGGGCGCGTCGTCGACGAGCAGTACTTC. The encoded protein is CASSVVPASGGRVVDEQYF. The rearrangement uses TRBV7-8 and TRBJ2-7, with TRBD2 matching over 11 bases. This CDR3 is built from 19 residues. Germline loops: CDR1 SGHVS, CDR2 FQNEAQ. Losses at the gene ends were 6 bases for V and 5 bases for J; bases not matched to a gene: 21.

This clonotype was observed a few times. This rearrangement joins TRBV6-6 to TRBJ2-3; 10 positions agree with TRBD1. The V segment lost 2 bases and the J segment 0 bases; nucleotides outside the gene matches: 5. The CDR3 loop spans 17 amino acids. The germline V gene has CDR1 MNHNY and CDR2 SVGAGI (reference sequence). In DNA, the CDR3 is TGTGCCAGCAGTTACACCTGGGGACAGGGGAGCACAGATACGCAGTATTTT. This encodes CASSYTWGQGSTDTQYF.

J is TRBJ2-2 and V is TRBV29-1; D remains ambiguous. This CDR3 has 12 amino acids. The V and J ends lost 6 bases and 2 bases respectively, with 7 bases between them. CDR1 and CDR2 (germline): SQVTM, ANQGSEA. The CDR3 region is CSVMINTGELFF. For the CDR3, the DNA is TGCAGCGTAATGATAAACACCGGGGAGCTGTTTTTT.

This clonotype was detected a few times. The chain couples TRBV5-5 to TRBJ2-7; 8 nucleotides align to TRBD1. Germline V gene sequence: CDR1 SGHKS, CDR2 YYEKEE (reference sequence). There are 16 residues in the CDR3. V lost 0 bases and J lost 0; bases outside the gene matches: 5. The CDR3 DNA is TGTGCCAGCAGCTTGGAGGACAGGGCCAGCTCCTACGAGCAGTACTTC. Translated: CASSLEDRASSYEQYF. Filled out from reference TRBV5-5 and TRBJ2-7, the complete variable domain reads DAGVTQSPTHLIKTRGQQVTLRCSPISGHKSVSWYQQVLGQGPQFIFQYYEKEERGRGNFPDRFSARQFPNYSSELNVNALLLGDSALYLCASSLEDRASSYEQYFGPGTRLTVT.

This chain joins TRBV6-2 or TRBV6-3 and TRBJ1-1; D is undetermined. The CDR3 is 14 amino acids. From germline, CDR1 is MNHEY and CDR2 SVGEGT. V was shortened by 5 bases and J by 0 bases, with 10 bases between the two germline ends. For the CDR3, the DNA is TGTGCCAGCAGTGACCGGAGGGTGAACACTGAAGCTTTCTTT. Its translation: CASSDRRVNTEAFF.